Listed here are 18 T cell receptor beta chains from one sample, sequenced in a study of vaccination effects on CD4 cells after COVID-19. Isolation of CD4+ T cells took place after nine to ten days of culture. All participants had two doses of either the BNT162b2 or mRNA-1273 vaccine. Their target antigens are unknown. The table came from immunoSEQ multiplex PCR; TCRdb's copy has only in-frame clones and leaves some out. The sample includes tens of thousands of clones, 70% to 85% of them seen just once. The sequencing here drew on CD4+ T cells from PBMCs cultured without peptide, taken after COVID-19 vaccination. The source of these receptors is a human donor who received a COVID-19 vaccine.

This rearrangement joins TRBV5-5 to TRBJ1-1; D is undetermined. Germline loops: CDR1 SGHKS, CDR2 YYEKEE (reference sequence). The CDR3 contains 14 residues. Trimming pared 7 bases from V and 1 base from J, leaving 14 bases between. CDR3 region: CASWLLWENTEAFF. The CDR3 nucleotides are TGTGCCAGCTGGTTACTATGGGAGAACACTGAAGCTTTCTTT.

This chain connects TRBV5-1 to TRBJ1-1; possibly TRBD1 for D (5 bases). The CDR3 length is 17 residues. With 4 bases removed from V and 3 bases from J, the gap between germline ends came to 22 bases. Germline lookup yields CDR1 SGHRS and CDR2 YFSETQ. CDR3 nucleotides: TGCGCCAGCAGCCCCCAATCGGGGGGAAAAGCGGACACTGAAGCTTTCTTT. Translation: CASSPQSGGKADTEAFF.

The V call is TRBV5-1, the J call TRBJ1-1, with TRBD1 matching 7 bases. The CDR3 spans 14 residues. The J segment lost 4 bases and the V segment lost 4 bases, leaving 7 bases of the junction unmatched. In germline, CDR1 is SGHRS, CDR2 YFSETQ. The CDR3 region is CASSGSRGVTEAFF. The CDR3, as DNA: TGCGCCAGCAGCGGCAGCAGGGGGGTCACTGAAGCTTTCTTT.

This rearrangement joins TRBV20-1 to TRBJ2-2; D is possibly TRBD1 (5 bases). V was trimmed by 3 bases and J by 4 bases, leaving 12 bases between them. CDR1 is DFQATT, CDR2 SNEGSKA, per germline (reference sequence). The CDR3 extends over 14 amino acids. The CDR3 loop reads CSASMRQITGELFF. CDR3 sequence (DNA): TGCAGTGCTAGTATGAGACAGATCACCGGGGAGCTGTTTTTT.

This chain links TRBV5-4 with TRBJ1-2; tentatively, D is TRBD1 (5 bases). The CDR3 totals 15 residues. The ends were cut back, 4 bases at V and 4 bases at J, with 17 bases in the middle. The germline CDR1 and CDR2 sequences are SGHNT and YYREEE (reference sequence). The CDR3, as DNA: TGTGCCAGCAGCCTATCGGACATTGGCGCCTATGGCTACACCTTC. Protein sequence: CASSLSDIGAYGYTF.

The rearrangement links TRBV6-6 to TRBJ2-7, with D possibly being TRBD1 or TRBD2 (5 bases each). Germline assignment: CDR1 MNHNY and CDR2 SVGAGI (reference sequence). The CDR3 sequence is 11 residues long. Trimming took off 2 bases at V and 7 bases at J, with 6 bases between the two ends. The CDR3 DNA reads as TGTGCCAGCAGTTACGAGGGGGAGCAGTACGTC. Translating it yields CASSYEGEQYV.

This rearrangement joins TRBV7-3 to TRBJ2-2; D is ambiguous. The CDR3 consists of 13 residues. The ends were cut back, 0 bases at V and 8 bases at J, with 7 bases in the middle. Germline CDR1 SGHTA, CDR2 FQGTGA. DNA for the CDR3: TGTGCCAGCAGCTTAACGGATGTGGGGGAGCTGTTTTTT. The encoded protein is CASSLTDVGELFF.

This rearrangement joins TRBV7-2 to TRBJ2-1; 11 nucleotides match TRBD2. Looked up from germline, CDR1 is SGHTA and CDR2 is FQGNSA. The V gene end was trimmed by 3 bases and the J gene end by 5 bases; junction bases not matched to a gene: 6. The CDR3 has 16 residues. DNA for the CDR3: TGTGCCAGCAGCTTTTCTAGCGGGGGGTTGGACAATGAGCAGTTCTTC. It translates to CASSFSSGGLDNEQFF.

The chain couples TRBV29-1 to TRBJ1-2; D might be TRBD1 (5 bases). This CDR3 spans 14 amino acids. Germline assignment: CDR1 SQVTM and CDR2 ANQGSEA. V dropped 5 bases and J dropped 7 bases, with 20 bases sitting between them. The CDR3 spells CSVIEGQVVGGYTF. The CDR3, as DNA: TGCAGCGTTATAGAGGGGCAGGTGGTAGGTGGCTACACCTTC.

The J gene is TRBJ1-1, the V gene TRBV20-1; 7 bases map to TRBD1. The CDR3 extends over 11 amino acids. J was trimmed by 7 bases and V by 7 bases; bases with no gene match: 6. Germline V gene lookup returns CDR1 DFQATT and CDR2 SNEGSKA (reference sequence). This CDR3 is CSVGGLSEAFF. The CDR3 DNA reads TGCAGTGTAGGGGGCTTGAGTGAAGCTTTCTTT.

The J gene is TRBJ2-5, the V gene TRBV7-3; 13 bases map to TRBD2. Per germline, CDR1 SGHTA and CDR2 FQGTGA. The CDR3 spans 16 residues. V lost 5 bases and J lost 5; bases outside the gene matches: 8. CDR3 nucleotide sequence: TGTGCCAGCAGCCCTGGACTAGCGGGGGAGGTGGAGACCCAGTACTTC. Protein: CASSPGLAGEVETQYF.

This chain connects TRBV2 to TRBJ1-5; unclear D gene. CDR3 length equals 12 residues. In germline, CDR1 is SNHLY, CDR2 FYNNEI. The V gene lost 0 bases and the J gene lost 7 bases, with 4 bases spanning the gap. The CDR3 bases are TGTGCCAGCAGTGAAGCGGGACAGCCCCAGCATTTT. This codes for CASSEAGQPQHF.

The J gene is TRBJ1-4, the V gene TRBV28, with TRBD1 matching 7 bases. CDR3 length equals 13 residues. V lost 4 bases, J lost 15 bases, and 11 bases stayed unmatched. The germline gives CDR1 MDHEN, CDR2 SYDVKM. CDR3 protein: CASSSTGPLGVFF. Here the CDR3 DNA reads TGTGCCAGCAGTTCGACAGGGCCTCTAGGAGTGTTTTTT. The variable domain in full, completed from reference TRBV28 and TRBJ1-4, reads DVKVTQSSRYLVKRTGEKVFLECVQDMDHENMFWYRQDPGLGLRLIYFSYDVKMKEKGDIPEGYSVSREKKERFSLILESASTNQTSMYLCASSSTGPLGVFFGSGTQLSVL.

The chain recombines TRBV7-3 with TRBJ2-1; D possibly corresponds to TRBD2 (6 bases). Germline values: CDR1 SGHTA, CDR2 FQGTGA. This CDR3 spans 15 amino acids. Deletions cut 0 bases from V and 5 bases from J, with 11 bases between. The CDR3 here is CASSLTRTTNNEQFF. For the CDR3, the DNA is TGTGCCAGCAGCTTAACTCGGACTACAAACAATGAGCAGTTCTTC.

The chain combines TRBV6-1 with TRBJ2-7; TRBD1 matches 7 bases. The germline V gene has CDR1 MNHNS and CDR2 SASEGT. Trimming took 1 base from V and 9 from J; bases not matched to a gene: 6. The length of the CDR3 is 13 residues. CDR3 in DNA: TGTGCCAGCAGTGAAGACAGGGGACCAGGGCAGTACGTC. Translating it yields CASSEDRGPGQYV.

The J gene is TRBJ2-5, the V gene TRBV5-1; D gene unclear. In germline, CDR1 is SGHRS, CDR2 YFSETQ. The CDR3 is 13 residues long. V lost 0 bases and J 1 base, leaving 4 bases between the germline ends. DNA of the CDR3: TGCGCCAGCAGCTTGGATACCCAAGAGACCCAGTACTTC. Translating it yields CASSLDTQETQYF.

The rearrangement links TRBV28 to TRBJ1-2; TRBD1 matches 10 bases. CDR1 and CDR2 from the germline V gene are MDHEN and SYDVKM. The CDR3 covers 13 residues. After removal of 7 bases from V and 8 bases from J, the junction contained 7 bases not matched to a gene. Here the CDR3 DNA reads TGTGCCAGCACTACGGGACAGGGGAGGGGCTACACCTTC. The encoded protein is CASTTGQGRGYTF.

This clone was counted a few times. This chain joins TRBV2 and TRBJ1-6, with 7 bases matching TRBD1. Per germline, CDR1 SNHLY and CDR2 FYNNEI. This CDR3 contains 15 residues. V was pared by 6 bases and J by 7 bases, with 9 bases of the junction left unmatched. CDR3 DNA: TGTGCCAGCAGACCCTCGACAGGGTTCAATTCACCCCTCCACTTT. This translates into CASRPSTGFNSPLHF.